The 3 T cell receptor beta chains reported below all come from one sample, sequenced in a study of blood T cell repertoires in COVID-19. Sequenced by immunoSEQ multiplex PCR; TCRdb stores in-frame clones only, minus some. The table includes some 220,000 clones, 80% to 85% detected once. The sequenced material came from peripheral blood. All receptors come from a woman over 75 with active or convalescent COVID-19.

On this clone itself: This specimen includes other DNA sequences encoding the same CDR3. The rearrangement joins TRBV15 to TRBJ2-7; weak D call: TRBD2 (6 bases). Germline CDR1 and CDR2: LNHNV and YYDKDF (reference sequence). The CDR3 is 13 residues long. Trimming stripped 0 bases from V and 3 bases from J, with 6 bases between. The CDR3 loop reads CATSRDSGYEQYF. The CDR3 nucleotides are TGTGCCACCAGCAGAGATAGCGGCTACGAGCAGTACTTC.

The chain is built from TRBV23-1 and TRBJ1-4, with 7 bases lining up with TRBD1. TRBV23-1 is annotated as an ORF whose role is uncertain. The CDR3 contains 20 residues. Losses at the gene ends were 4 bases for V and 6 bases for J; bases not matched to a gene: 23. CDR3 protein: CASSRGVAGTDKVEDEKLFF. DNA of the CDR3: TGCGCCAGCAGTCGTGGGGTGGCAGGGACAGATAAAGTTGAAGATGAAAAACTGTTTTTT.

The rearrangement links TRBV6-6 to TRBJ1-2; D perhaps matches TRBD1 (6 bases). V was clipped by 10 bases and J by 4 bases, with 19 bases between them. There are 14 residues in the CDR3. Germline V gene sequence: CDR1 MNHNY, CDR2 SVGAGI (reference sequence). CDR3: CATLLIRGSYGYTF. In DNA, the CDR3 is TGTGCCACCCTACTAATCAGGGGTTCCTATGGCTACACCTTC.